This record covers a single TCR beta chain. In this sample, this clonotype turned up a few times. Its specific antigen is unknown. No much larger clone exists at a distance of one base, and base qualities are not known. Hyperthyroidism patients were newly diagnosed, with disease duration under 2 months, and aged 18 to 65 years. Exclusion was applied to patients with uncontrolled infections, other autoimmune diseases, pregnancy or lactation. Clinical symptoms, serum thyroxine and TRAb, thyroid ultrasound, and orbital computed tomography formed the basis for the diagnoses. For progressor patients, blood was drawn at the first diagnosis of hyperthyroidism, before any ophthalmopathy symptoms had appeared. PBMCs were separated from roughly 9.3 ml of fresh peripheral blood using Ficoll-Paque density gradient centrifugation. Progressor patients were first diagnosed with Graves' hyperthyroidism and then developed ophthalmopathy during follow-up. Total RNA was extracted using Trizol reagent, and RNA quality was assessed on an Agilent 2100 Bioanalyzer.

Here V drops 4 bases and J drops 1 base, and the junction holds 6 bases not matched to any gene. The germline V gene yields SQVTM for CDR1 and ANQGSEA for CDR2. The CDR3 holds 14 amino acids from the cysteine to the phenylalanine. Solely the CDR3 DNA is kept, with 42 bases framed from the first base. The TCR beta CDR3 regions were amplified from the RNA transcripts. The TCR CDR3 was subjected to a first round of RT-PCR using the HTBI primer set and the Qiagen OneStep RT-PCR kit. Libraries were constructed in a second round of multiplex PCR, after which size selection and purification were carried out. Paired-end sequencing of the libraries was performed with 100 bp reads on an Illumina HiSeq2000. The authors' analysis ran thus. Raw data were processed with SOAPnuke, discarding reads with adapters, uncalled bases, mean Phred below 15, or no exact constant-primer or identifier match. COPE v1.2.5 was used to merge high-quality paired reads, and clonotypes were defined as unique nucleotide sequences. Clonotypes were aligned to IMGT TRBV, TRBD and TRBJ reference segments using MiTCR v1.1. Only V-J combinations with frequency above 0.0001, covering 99% to 99.2% of repertoires, were analysed. A TCS score was defined as the ratio between F50 (clonal expansion) and ExV (chaos), using BLOSUM62-based TCRdist between CDR3 peptides within each V-J. Welch's t-statistics and random forest reduced fewer than 550 V-J features to some 14, which were used in a naive Bayes classifier (R e1071). Starting from the raw public reads, TCRdb applied fastp trimming at Q25, assembled clones with MiXCR and retained in-frame beta chains. Rows merge per CDR3 protein into single entries with the most common DNA and genes. The V and J calls follow TCRdb's processing rather than the paper's. The sample has over 250,000 distinct CDR3 sequences on record, 20% to 30% of them singletons. The leading ten clones occupy 25% to 30% of the sample.

This entry belongs to a study of T cells in Graves' hyperthyroidism and ophthalmopathy (dated by TCRdb to about 2019). Broadly, across the study: Peripheral blood was sampled at the time of initial diagnosis, prior to any treatment. The paper reports TCR Vbeta CDR3 sequencing of approximately 130 peripheral blood samples: around 45 ophthalmopathy, fewer than 80 hyperthyroidism and approximately 17 progressor patients. To identify TCR V-J signatures that set the groups apart, the researchers used a discovery cohort of roughly 100 patients, made up of roughly 40 with Graves' ophthalmopathy and 55 to 65 with stable Graves' hyperthyroidism. An independent validation cohort of some 18 hyperthyroidism patients and 17 patients who later progressed to ophthalmopathy tested prospective prediction of ophthalmopathy. Thyroid tissue and blood T-cell repertoires from roughly 6 Graves' hyperthyroidism patients were also compared in the study. The roughly 91 discovery patients were randomly split 7:3 into training and test sets. Following sampling, methimazole starting at 30 mg daily was given to hyperthyroidism patients, and high-dose intravenous methylprednisolone was given to ophthalmopathy patients. General conclusions and limits of the study: Ophthalmopathy was separated from stable hyperthyroidism by a 13 V-J signature model, with about 88% sensitivity and approximately 84% specificity obtained in cross-validation and 80%/75% obtained in testing. During validation, the model predicted progression to ophthalmopathy a median of roughly 7.1 months ahead of onset, with around 71% sensitivity and 72.22% specificity. Most expanded thyroid clonotypes (frequency above 0.001) were also found in blood, which suggests that blood repertoires may mirror thyroid immune responses. Sample size was not statistically predetermined, and blinding of investigators to group allocation was not performed.

This sequence was found in a man in his forties with Graves' hyperthyroidism that later progressed to Graves' ophthalmopathy. The rearranged segments are TRBV29-1 and TRBJ1-1, with TRBD1 identical over 7 junction bases. The sample consisted of blood. CDR3 reads: CSVGTGASNTEAFF. The DNA sequence reads TGCAGCGTTGGGACAGGAGCTTCGAACACTGAAGCTTTCTTT.